The rows below give T cell receptor beta chains drawn from one sample of a study of a mutant IDH1 vaccine in newly diagnosed glioma. No antigen is known for these receptors. Here immunoSEQ multiplex PCR was the method, and the copy in TCRdb shows in-frame clones only, minus some. The top ten hold over 7% of the sample, which has 50,000 to 75,000 clones, around four fifths seen once. The starting material was PBMCs, obtained from a glioma patient whose treatment included an IDH1 peptide vaccine. The receptor source for this set is a woman between 45 and 60 years old with glioma. Each CDR3 is given without its conserved first and last residue. Fields, in order: J gene, V gene, CDR3 protein.

>TRBJ1-1|TRBV5-1
ASSWEGNTEAF
>TRBJ2-5|TRBV29-1
SVARGQSQETQY
>TRBJ2-2|TRBV2
ASTEQYTGELF
>TRBJ2-6|TRBV7-7
ASSKALAGGTGANVLT
>TRBJ2-7|TRBV2
ASRETGGIDEQY
>TRBJ1-1|TRBV5-6
ASSLTGFVDTEAF
>TRBJ1-1|TRBV18
ASSPTSDTEAF
>TRBJ2-2|TRBV5-4
ASSLEVGELF
>TRBJ1-4|TRBV18
ATGGTSNEKLF
>TRBJ2-5|TRBV7-9
ASSLASGGQGRETQY